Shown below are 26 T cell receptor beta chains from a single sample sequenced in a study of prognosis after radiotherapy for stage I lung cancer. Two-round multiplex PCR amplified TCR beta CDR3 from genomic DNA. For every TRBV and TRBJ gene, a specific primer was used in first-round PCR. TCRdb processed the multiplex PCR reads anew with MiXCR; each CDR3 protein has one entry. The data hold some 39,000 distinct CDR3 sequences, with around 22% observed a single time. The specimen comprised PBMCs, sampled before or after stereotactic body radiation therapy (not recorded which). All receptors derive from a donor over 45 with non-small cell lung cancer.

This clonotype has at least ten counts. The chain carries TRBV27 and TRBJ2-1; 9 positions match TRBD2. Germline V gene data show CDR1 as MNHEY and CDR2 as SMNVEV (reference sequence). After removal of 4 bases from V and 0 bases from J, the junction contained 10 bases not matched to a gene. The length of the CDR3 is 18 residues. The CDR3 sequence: CASSYIPFSGSSYNEQFF. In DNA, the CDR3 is TGTGCCAGCAGTTATATTCCCTTTAGCGGGAGCTCCTACAATGAGCAGTTCTTC.

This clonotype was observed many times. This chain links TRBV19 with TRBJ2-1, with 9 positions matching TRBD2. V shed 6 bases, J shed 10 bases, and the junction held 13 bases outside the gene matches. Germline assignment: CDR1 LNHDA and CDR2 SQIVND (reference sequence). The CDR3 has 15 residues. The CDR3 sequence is CASRQVEREVYEQFF. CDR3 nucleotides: TGTGCCAGTAGACAAGTTGAGCGGGAGGTGTACGAGCAGTTCTTC.

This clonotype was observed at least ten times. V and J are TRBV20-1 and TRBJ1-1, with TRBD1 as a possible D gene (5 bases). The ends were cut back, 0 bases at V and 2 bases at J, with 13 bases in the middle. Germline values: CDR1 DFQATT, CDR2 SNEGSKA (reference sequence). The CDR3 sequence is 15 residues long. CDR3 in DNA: TGCAGTGCTAGAGACCAGGGTGCAGCAAACACTGAAGCTTTCTTT. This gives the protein CSARDQGAANTEAFF.

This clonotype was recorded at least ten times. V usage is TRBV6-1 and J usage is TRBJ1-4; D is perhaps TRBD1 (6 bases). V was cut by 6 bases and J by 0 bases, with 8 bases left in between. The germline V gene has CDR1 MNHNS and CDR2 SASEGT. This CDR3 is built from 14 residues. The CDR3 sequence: CASRWTATNEKLFF. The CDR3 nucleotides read TGTGCCAGCAGATGGACAGCAACTAATGAAAAACTGTTTTTT.

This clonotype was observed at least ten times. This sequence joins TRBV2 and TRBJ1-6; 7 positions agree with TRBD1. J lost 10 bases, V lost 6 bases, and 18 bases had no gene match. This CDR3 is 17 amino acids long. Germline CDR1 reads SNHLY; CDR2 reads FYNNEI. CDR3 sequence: CASSELQGLTGESPLHF. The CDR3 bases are TGTGCCAGCAGCGAACTTCAGGGACTCACAGGGGAGTCACCCCTCCACTTT.

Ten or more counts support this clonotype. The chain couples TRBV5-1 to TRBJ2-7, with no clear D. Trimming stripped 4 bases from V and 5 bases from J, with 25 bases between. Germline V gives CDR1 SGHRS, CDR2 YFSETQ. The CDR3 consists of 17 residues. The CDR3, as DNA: TGCGCCAGCAGCCGATTTCCCCCGACGGCCACGGATGACGAGCAGTACTTC. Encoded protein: CASSRFPPTATDDEQYF.

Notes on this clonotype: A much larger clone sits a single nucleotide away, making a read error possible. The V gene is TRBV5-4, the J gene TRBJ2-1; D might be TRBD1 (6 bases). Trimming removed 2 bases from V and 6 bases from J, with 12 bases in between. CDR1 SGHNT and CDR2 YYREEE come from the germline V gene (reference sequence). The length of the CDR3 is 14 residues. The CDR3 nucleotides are TGTGCCAGCAGCTTTTATAGGGGGACCAATGAGCAGTTCTTC. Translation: CASSFYRGTNEQFF.

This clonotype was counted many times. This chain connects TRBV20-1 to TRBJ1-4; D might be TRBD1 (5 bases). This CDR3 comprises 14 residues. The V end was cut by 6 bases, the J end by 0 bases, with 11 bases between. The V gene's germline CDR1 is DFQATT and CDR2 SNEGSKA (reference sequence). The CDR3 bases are TGCAGTGCCTCTGACAGTACAACTAATGAAAAACTGTTTTTT. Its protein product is CSASDSTTNEKLFF.

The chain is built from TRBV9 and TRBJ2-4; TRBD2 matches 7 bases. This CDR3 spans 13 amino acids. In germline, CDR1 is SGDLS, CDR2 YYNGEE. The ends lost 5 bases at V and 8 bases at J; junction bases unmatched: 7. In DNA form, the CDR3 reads TGTGCCAGCAGGAGCGGGGAGGATGACATTCAGTACTTC. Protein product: CASRSGEDDIQYF.

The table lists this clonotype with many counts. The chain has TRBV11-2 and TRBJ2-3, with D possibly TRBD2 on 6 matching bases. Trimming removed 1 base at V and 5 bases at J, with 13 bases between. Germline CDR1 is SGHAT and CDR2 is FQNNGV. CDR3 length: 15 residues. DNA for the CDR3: TGTGCCAGCAGCTTAGGGGGGGAGTCGGTAGATACGCAGTATTTT. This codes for CASSLGGESVDTQYF.

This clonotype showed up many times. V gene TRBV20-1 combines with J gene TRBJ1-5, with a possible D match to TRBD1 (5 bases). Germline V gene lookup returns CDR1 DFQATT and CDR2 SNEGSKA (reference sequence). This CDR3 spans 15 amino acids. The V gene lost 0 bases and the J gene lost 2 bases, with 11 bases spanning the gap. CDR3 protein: CSAREGGDGNQPQHF. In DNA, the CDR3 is TGCAGTGCTAGAGAGGGGGGAGATGGCAATCAGCCCCAGCATTTT.

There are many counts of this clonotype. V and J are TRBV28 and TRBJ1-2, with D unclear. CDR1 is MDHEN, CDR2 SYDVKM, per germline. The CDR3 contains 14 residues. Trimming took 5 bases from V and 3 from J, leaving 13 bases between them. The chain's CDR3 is CASSTDRSYYGYTF. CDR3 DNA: TGTGCCAGCAGTACCGACCGATCCTACTATGGCTACACCTTC.

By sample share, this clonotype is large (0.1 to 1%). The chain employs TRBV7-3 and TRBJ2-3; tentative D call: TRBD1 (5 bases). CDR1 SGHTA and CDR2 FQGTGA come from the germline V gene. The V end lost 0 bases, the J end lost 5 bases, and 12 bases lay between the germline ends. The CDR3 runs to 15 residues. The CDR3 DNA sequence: TGTGCCAGCAGCTTAACTCCGCTAGGGGAAGATACGCAGTATTTT. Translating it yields CASSLTPLGEDTQYF.

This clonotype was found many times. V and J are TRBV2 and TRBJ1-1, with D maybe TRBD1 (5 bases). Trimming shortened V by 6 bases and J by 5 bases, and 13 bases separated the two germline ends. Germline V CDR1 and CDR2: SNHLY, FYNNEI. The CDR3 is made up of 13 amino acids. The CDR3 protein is CASSLTVETEAFF. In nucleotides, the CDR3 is TGTGCCAGCAGCCTGACAGTAGAGACTGAAGCTTTCTTT.

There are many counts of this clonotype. CDR3: CASSPRQGGDTEAFF. In DNA, the CDR3 is TGTGCCAGCAGTCCTCGACAGGGGGGTGATACTGAAGCTTTCTTT. The genes are TRBV12-3 or TRBV12-4 and TRBJ1-1, with TRBD1 matching over 9 bases. This CDR3 spans 15 amino acids. With V trimmed by 5 bases and J by 5 bases, 9 bases remained unmatched.

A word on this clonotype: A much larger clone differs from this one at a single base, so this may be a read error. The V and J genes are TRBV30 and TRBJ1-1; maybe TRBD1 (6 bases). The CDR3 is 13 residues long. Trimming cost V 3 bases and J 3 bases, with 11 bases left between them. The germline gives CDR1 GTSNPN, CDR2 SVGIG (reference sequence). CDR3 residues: CAWRVGGDTEAFF. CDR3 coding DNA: TGTGCCTGGAGGGTAGGGGGGGACACTGAAGCTTTCTTT.

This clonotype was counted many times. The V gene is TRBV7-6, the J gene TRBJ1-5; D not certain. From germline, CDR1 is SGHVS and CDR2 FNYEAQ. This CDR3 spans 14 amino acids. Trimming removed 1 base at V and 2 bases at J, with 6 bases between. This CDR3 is CASSLDVGNQPQHF. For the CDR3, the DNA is TGTGCCAGCAGCTTAGACGTCGGCAATCAGCCCCAGCATTTT.

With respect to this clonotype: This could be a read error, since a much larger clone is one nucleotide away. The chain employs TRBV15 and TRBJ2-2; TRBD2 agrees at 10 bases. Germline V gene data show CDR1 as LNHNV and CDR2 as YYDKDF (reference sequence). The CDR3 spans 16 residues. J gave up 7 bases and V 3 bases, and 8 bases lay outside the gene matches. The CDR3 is CATSSESGRAIGELFF. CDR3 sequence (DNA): TGTGCCACCAGCAGTGAGAGCGGGAGGGCGATCGGGGAGCTGTTTTTT. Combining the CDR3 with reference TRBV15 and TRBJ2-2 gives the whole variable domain DAMVIQNPRYQVTQFGKPVTLSCSQTLNHNVMYWYQQKSSQAPKLLFHYYDKDFNNEADTPDNFQSRRPNTSFCFLDIRSPGLGDTAMYLCATSSESGRAIGELFFGEGSRLTVL.

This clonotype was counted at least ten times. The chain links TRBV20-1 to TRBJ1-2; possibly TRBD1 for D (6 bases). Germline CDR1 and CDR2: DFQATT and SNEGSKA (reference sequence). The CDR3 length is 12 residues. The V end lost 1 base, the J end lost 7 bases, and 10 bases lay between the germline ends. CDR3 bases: TGCAGTGCTAGAGGACCAGGGGCTGGCTACACCTTC. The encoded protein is CSARGPGAGYTF.

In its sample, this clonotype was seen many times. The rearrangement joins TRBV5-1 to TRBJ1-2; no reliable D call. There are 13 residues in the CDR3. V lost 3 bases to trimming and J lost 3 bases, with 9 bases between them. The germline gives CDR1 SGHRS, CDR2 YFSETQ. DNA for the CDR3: TGCGCCAGCAGCTCGCTGGGCCACTATGGCTACACCTTC. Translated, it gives CASSSLGHYGYTF.

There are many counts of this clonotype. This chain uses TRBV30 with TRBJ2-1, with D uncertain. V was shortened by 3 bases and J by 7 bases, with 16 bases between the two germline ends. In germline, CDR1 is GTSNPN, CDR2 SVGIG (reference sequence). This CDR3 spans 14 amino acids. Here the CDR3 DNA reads TGTGCCTGGAGAGTGTTGTCGGGTAGGAATGAGCAGTTCTTC. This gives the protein CAWRVLSGRNEQFF.

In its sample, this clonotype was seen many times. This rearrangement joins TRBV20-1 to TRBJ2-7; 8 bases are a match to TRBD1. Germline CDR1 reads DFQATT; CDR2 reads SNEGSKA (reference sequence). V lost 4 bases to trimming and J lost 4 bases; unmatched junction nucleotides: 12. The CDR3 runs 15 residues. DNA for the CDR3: TGCAGTGCTACTCCTTTCCAGGGGGCAGTGTACGAGCAGTACTTC. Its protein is CSATPFQGAVYEQYF.

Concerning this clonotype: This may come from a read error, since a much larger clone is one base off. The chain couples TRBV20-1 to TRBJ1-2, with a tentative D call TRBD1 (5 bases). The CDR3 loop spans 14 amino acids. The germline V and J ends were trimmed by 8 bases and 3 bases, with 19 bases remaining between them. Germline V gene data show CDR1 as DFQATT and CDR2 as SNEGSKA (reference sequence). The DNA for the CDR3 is TGCAGTTTGGGGGATCCCCGAGGTCACTATGGCTACACCTTC. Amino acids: CSLGDPRGHYGYTF.

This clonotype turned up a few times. CDR3 sequence: CSVAPSRRTGELFF. The CDR3 DNA reads as TGCAGCGTCGCCCCGAGTCGCCGCACCGGGGAGCTGTTTTTT. The chain employs TRBV29-1 and TRBJ2-2; D call uncertain. This CDR3 spans 14 amino acids. Germline lookup yields CDR1 SQVTM and CDR2 ANQGSEA. The V and J ends lost 6 bases and 4 bases respectively, with 15 bases between them.

As DNA, the CDR3 is TGTGCCAGCAGCCCACCCGGGACAGCGGGGGGCTACACCTTC. Translation gives CASSPPGTAGGYTF. The V gene is TRBV4-2, the J gene TRBJ1-2, with 7 bases aligning to TRBD1. The CDR3 has 14 residues. V lost 4 bases to trimming and J lost 8 bases; unmatched junction nucleotides: 10. Germline assignment: CDR1 LGHNA and CDR2 YNFKEQ.

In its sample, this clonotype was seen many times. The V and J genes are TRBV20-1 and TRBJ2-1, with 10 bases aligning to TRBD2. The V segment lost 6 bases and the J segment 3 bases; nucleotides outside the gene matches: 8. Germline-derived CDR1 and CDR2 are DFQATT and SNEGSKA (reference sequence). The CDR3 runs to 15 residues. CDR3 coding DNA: TGCAGTGCCCTCCGGACTAGCGGTGGCTACAATGAGCAGTTCTTC. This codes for CSALRTSGGYNEQFF.